This T cell receptor beta chain was retrieved from a study of shared clonotypes between healthy human individuals. Study details: A couple of women and a few men aged 18 to 49 served as donors.

Deep-level settings were used for running the assay. Measured with immunoSEQ multiplex PCR; TCRdb has only the in-frame clones, and not every one. Among roughly 2.2 million clones listed, around 90% were seen once. The sequence was collected from a man aged 18 to 29 in good health. Some clones in this sample may be carry-over from other donors' samples. Sample: naive CD4+ T cells from PBMCs. Specified subset: CD45RA+ positively selected.

CDR3 region: CASSPPSRVSGRGEGNEQFF. The CDR3 DNA sequence: TGTGCCAGCTCACCACCGTCCCGGGTGAGCGGGAGGGGTGAGGGCAATGAGCAGTTCTTC. The chain carries TRBV18 and TRBJ2-1; 10 bases align to TRBD2. Germline loops: CDR1 KGHSH, CDR2 LQKENI. The trim removed 0 bases at V and 6 bases at J, leaving 17 bases unmatched. The CDR3 contains 20 residues. Based on the CDR3 plus reference TRBV18 and TRBJ2-1, the full variable domain is NAGVMQNPRHLVRRRGQEARLRCSPMKGHSHVYWYRQLPEEGLKFMVYLQKENIIDESGMPKERFSAEFPKEGPSILRIQQVVRGDSAAYFCASSPPSRVSGRGEGNEQFFGPGTRLTVL.